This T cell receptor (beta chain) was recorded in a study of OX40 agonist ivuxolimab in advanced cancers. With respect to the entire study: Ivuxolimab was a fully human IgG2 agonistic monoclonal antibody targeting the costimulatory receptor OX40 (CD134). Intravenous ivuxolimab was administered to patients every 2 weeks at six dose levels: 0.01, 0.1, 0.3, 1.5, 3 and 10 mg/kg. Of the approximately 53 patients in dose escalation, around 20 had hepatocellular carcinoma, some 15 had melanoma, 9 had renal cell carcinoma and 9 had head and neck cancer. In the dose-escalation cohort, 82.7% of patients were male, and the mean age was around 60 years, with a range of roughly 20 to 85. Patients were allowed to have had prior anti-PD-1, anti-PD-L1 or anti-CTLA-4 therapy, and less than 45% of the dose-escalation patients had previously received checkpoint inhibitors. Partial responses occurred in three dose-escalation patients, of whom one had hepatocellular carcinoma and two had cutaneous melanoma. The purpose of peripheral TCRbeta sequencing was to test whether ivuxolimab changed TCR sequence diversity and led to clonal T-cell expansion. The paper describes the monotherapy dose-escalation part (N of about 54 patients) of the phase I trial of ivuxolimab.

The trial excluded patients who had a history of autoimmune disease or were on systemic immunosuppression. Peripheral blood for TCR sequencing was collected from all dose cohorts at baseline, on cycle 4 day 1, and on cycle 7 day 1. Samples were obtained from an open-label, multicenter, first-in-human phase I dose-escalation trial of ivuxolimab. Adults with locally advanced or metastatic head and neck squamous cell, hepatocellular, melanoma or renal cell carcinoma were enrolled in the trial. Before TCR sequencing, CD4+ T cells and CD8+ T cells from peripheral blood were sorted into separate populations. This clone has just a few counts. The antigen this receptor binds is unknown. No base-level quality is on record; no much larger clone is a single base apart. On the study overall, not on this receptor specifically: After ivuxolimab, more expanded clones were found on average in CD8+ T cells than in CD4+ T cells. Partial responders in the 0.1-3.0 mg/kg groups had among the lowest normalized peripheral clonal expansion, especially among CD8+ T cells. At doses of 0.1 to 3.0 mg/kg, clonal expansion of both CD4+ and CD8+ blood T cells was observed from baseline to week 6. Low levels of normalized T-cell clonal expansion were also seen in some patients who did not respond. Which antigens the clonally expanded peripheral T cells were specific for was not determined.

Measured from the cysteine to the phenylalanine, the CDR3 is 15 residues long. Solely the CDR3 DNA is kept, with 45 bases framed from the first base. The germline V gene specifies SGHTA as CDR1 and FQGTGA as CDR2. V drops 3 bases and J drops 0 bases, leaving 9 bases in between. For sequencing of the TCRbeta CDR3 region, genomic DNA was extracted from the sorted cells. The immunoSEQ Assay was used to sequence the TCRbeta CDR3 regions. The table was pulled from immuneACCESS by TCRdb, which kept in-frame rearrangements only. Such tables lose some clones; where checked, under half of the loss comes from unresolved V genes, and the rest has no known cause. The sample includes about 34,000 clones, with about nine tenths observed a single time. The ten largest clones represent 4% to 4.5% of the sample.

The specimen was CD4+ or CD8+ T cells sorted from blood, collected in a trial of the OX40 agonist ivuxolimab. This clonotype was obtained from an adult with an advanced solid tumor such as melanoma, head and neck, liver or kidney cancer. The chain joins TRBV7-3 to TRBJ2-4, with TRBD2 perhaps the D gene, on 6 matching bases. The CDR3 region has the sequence CASSFFGGAKNIQYF. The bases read TGTGCCAGCAGCTTTTTCGGGGGAGCCAAAAACATTCAGTACTTC.